These 29 T cell receptor beta chains originate from one sample sequenced in a study of T cell responses to AZD1222 COVID-19 vaccine. The table came from immunoSEQ multiplex PCR; TCRdb's copy has only in-frame clones and leaves some out. The table has 150,000 or so clones, 90% seen once; the top ten hold over 1.2%. Source: peripheral blood, taken on day 0 of AZD1222 vaccination. The receptors here all came from an adult in good health.

The chain uses TRBV27 and TRBJ2-4; D is possibly TRBD1 (5 bases). This CDR3 is 17 amino acids long. V lost 7 bases and J lost 1, with 20 bases in between. CDR1 and CDR2 (germline): MNHEY, SMNVEV (reference sequence). For the CDR3, the DNA is TGTGCCAGCAAAGACCAGGGTGTAGCAGGCGCCAAAAACATTCAGTACTTC. Its protein is CASKDQGVAGAKNIQYF.

The chain recombines TRBV28 with TRBJ1-2; unclear D gene. The CDR3 sequence is 12 residues long. Germline V gene data show CDR1 as MDHEN and CDR2 as SYDVKM. Trimming shortened V by 4 bases and J by 9 bases, and 12 bases separated the two germline ends. For the CDR3, the DNA is TGTGCCAGCAGTTCTTCCAACTGGAGCTACACCTTC. Protein: CASSSSNWSYTF.

The DNA of the CDR3 is TGTGCCACCAGTGATTCCGGGACAGGGAGCTCCTACGAGCAGTACTTC. This encodes CATSDSGTGSSYEQYF. The chain is built from TRBV24-1 and TRBJ2-7, with 9 bases that match TRBD1. J gave up 0 bases and V 2 bases, and 4 bases lay outside the gene matches. The V gene's germline CDR1 is KGHDR and CDR2 SFDVKD. This CDR3 comprises 16 residues.

The table lists this clone with a count of one. The rearrangement uses TRBV9 and TRBJ1-1, with D uncertain. Trimming took 6 bases from V and 2 from J, leaving 14 bases between them. The germline V gene has CDR1 SGDLS and CDR2 YYNGEE. The CDR3 is 14 amino acids. Here the CDR3 DNA reads TGTGCCAGCAAGGGCGCGAACGGCAACACTGAAGCTTTCTTT. Its translation: CASKGANGNTEAFF.

This clone came up once. V gene TRBV7-6 combines with J gene TRBJ1-1; D ambiguous. The CDR3 is 13 residues long. CDR1 is SGHVS, CDR2 FNYEAQ, per germline. V dropped 2 bases and J dropped 4 bases, with 8 bases sitting between them. The CDR3 spells CASSLLGGTEAFF. CDR3 coding DNA: TGTGCCAGCAGCTTACTGGGAGGCACTGAAGCTTTCTTT.

V usage is TRBV7-8 and J usage is TRBJ1-2; tentatively, D is TRBD1 (5 bases). Trimming cost V 1 base and J 4 bases, with 13 bases left between them. Per germline, CDR1 SGHVS and CDR2 FQNEAQ. The CDR3 covers 15 residues. The CDR3 here is CASSLGQTNGYGYTF. The CDR3 DNA reads as TGTGCCAGCAGCTTAGGACAGACTAATGGCTATGGCTACACCTTC.

The genes are TRBV2 and TRBJ2-5; D unclear. Deletions cut 0 bases from V and 8 bases from J, with 10 bases between. Germline CDR1 SNHLY, CDR2 FYNNEI. The CDR3 has 13 amino acids. CDR3 in DNA: TGTGCCAGCAGTGAAGCGCACTTTGGAACCCAGTACTTC. Translation gives CASSEAHFGTQYF. Based on the CDR3 plus reference TRBV2 and TRBJ2-5, the full variable domain is EPEVTQTPSHQVTQMGQEVILRCVPISNHLYFYWYRQILGQKVEFLVSFYNNEISEKSEIFDDQFSVERPDGSNFTLKIRSTKLEDSAMYFCASSEAHFGTQYFGPGTRLLVL.

CDR3 sequence: CASSFQGDQPQHF. As DNA, the CDR3 is TGTGCCAGCAGTTTTCAAGGGGATCAGCCCCAGCATTTT. The chain recombines TRBV12-3 or TRBV12-4 with TRBJ1-5, with D perhaps TRBD1 (5 bases). The CDR3 loop spans 13 amino acids. Between the trimmed V and J ends, which lost 3 bases and 5 bases, there was a span of 8 bases.

This chain links TRBV6-5 with TRBJ1-5; TRBD1 matches 8 bases. Per the germline V gene, CDR1 is MNHEY and CDR2 is SVGAGI. CDR3 size: 15 residues. V lost 6 bases and J lost 3; bases outside the gene matches: 7. CDR3 loop: CASRYDRGINQPQHF. The CDR3 bases are TGTGCCAGCAGGTACGACAGGGGAATCAATCAGCCCCAGCATTTT.

The chain has TRBV28 and TRBJ1-3, with TRBD1 matching 9 bases. CDR1 is MDHEN and CDR2 is SYDVKM in the germline V gene. Trimming took 7 bases from V and 4 from J; bases not matched to a gene: 8. CDR3 length: 15 residues. The chain's CDR3 is CASKLGQGSGNTIYF. The CDR3 region has the DNA TGTGCCAGCAAATTGGGACAGGGTAGCGGAAACACCATATATTTT.

The chain carries TRBV18 and TRBJ1-6, with D maybe TRBD1 (6 bases). From germline, CDR1 is KGHSH and CDR2 LQKENI. Trimming pared 6 bases from V and 3 bases from J, leaving 18 bases between. This CDR3 is built from 17 residues. The CDR3 coding sequence is TGTGCCAGCTCCTCTGTAGAGACAGGCGGCTATAATTCACCCCTCCACTTT. Amino acid sequence: CASSSVETGGYNSPLHF.

V is TRBV7-9 and J is TRBJ1-6; D is unclear. The germline V gene has CDR1 SEHNR and CDR2 FQNEAQ (reference sequence). Trimming cost V 5 bases and J 0 bases, with 17 bases left between them. There are 18 residues in the CDR3. This CDR3 reads CASSDHLGDSSYNSPLHF. The DNA of the CDR3 is TGTGCCAGCAGCGACCATTTGGGCGACTCCTCCTATAATTCACCCCTCCACTTT.

This clone was seen a handful of times. The V call is TRBV28, the J call TRBJ2-7, with TRBD2 identical over 13 bases. J lost 2 bases, V lost 3 bases, and 7 bases had no gene match. This CDR3 is built from 17 residues. The germline V gene has CDR1 MDHEN and CDR2 SYDVKM. The CDR3 region is CASSFAGTSGATYEQYF. The DNA for the CDR3 is TGTGCCAGCAGTTTTGCTGGGACTAGCGGGGCGACCTACGAGCAGTACTTC.

The chain uses TRBV5-4 and TRBJ1-4; 7 bases align to TRBD1. In germline, CDR1 is SGHNT, CDR2 YYREEE (reference sequence). This CDR3 is 14 amino acids long. Losses at the gene ends were 4 bases for V and 8 bases for J; bases not matched to a gene: 8. In DNA, the CDR3 is TGTGCCAGCAGCCAAAACAGGGGAGGAGAAAAACTGTTTTTT. Its protein product is CASSQNRGGEKLFF.

This chain uses TRBV18 with TRBJ2-7; the D gene is possibly TRBD2 (6 bases). Trimming took 2 bases from V and 2 from J, leaving 22 bases between them. Germline CDR1 reads KGHSH; CDR2 reads LQKENI. There are 18 residues in the CDR3. CDR3: CASSPSRRAGPATYEQYF. CDR3 in DNA: TGTGCCAGCTCACCATCTCGGAGGGCTGGGCCGGCTACCTACGAGCAGTACTTC. Together with reference TRBV18 and TRBJ2-7, the CDR3 gives the full variable domain: NAGVMQNPRHLVRRRGQEARLRCSPMKGHSHVYWYRQLPEEGLKFMVYLQKENIIDESGMPKERFSAEFPKEGPSILRIQQVVRGDSAAYFCASSPSRRAGPATYEQYFGPGTRLTVT.

The chain couples TRBV6-5 to TRBJ1-1, with D unresolved. The CDR3 contains 15 residues. CDR1 is MNHEY and CDR2 is SVGAGI in the germline V gene. The germline V and J ends were trimmed by 4 bases and 2 bases, with 14 bases remaining between them. The CDR3 reads CASSSAGRPNTEAFF. The CDR3, as DNA: TGTGCCAGCAGTTCAGCAGGCCGACCCAACACTGAAGCTTTCTTT.

The chain links TRBV20-1 to TRBJ1-1, with D perhaps TRBD1 (5 bases). The germline CDR1 and CDR2 sequences are DFQATT and SNEGSKA (reference sequence). The V and J ends lost 6 bases and 1 base respectively, with 6 bases between them. The CDR3 has 11 amino acids. The CDR3 protein is CSATGNTEAFF. CDR3 nucleotide sequence: TGCAGTGCCACAGGGAACACTGAAGCTTTCTTT.

The V and J genes are TRBV7-2 and TRBJ1-6; tentative D call: TRBD1 (5 bases). V shed 6 bases and J shed 7 bases, with 16 bases lying between them. Germline V lookup: CDR1 SGHTA, CDR2 FQGNSA. The CDR3 length is 15 residues. DNA of the CDR3: TGTGCCAGCAGTTATACCGGGACTCCAAATTCACCCCTCCACTTT. Translation gives CASSYTGTPNSPLHF. Filled out from reference TRBV7-2 and TRBJ1-6, the complete variable domain reads GAGVSQSPSNKVTEKGKDVELRCDPISGHTALYWYRQSLGQGLEFLIYFQGNSAPDKSGLPSDRFSAERTGGSVSTLTIQRTQQEDSAVYLCASSYTGTPNSPLHFGNGTRLTVT.

The chain has TRBV7-3 and TRBJ2-5; D unclear. CDR3 length: 13 residues. V was shortened by 2 bases and J by 1 base, with 5 bases between the two germline ends. CDR1 is SGHTA and CDR2 is FQGTGA in the germline V gene. The CDR3 bases are TGTGCCAGCAGCTTATCACTCCAAGAGACCCAGTACTTC. This codes for CASSLSLQETQYF.

The genes are TRBV9 and TRBJ2-7; D is ambiguous. Trimming took 0 bases from V and 7 from J, leaving 11 bases between them. The CDR3 consists of 13 residues. Germline values: CDR1 SGDLS, CDR2 YYNGEE. CDR3 DNA sequence: TGTGCCAGCAGCGTAGGAGGATCTCGGGAGCAGTACTTC. Translating it yields CASSVGGSREQYF. Based on the CDR3 plus reference TRBV9 and TRBJ2-7, the full variable domain is DSGVTQTPKHLITATGQRVTLRCSPRSGDLSVYWYQQSLDQGLQFLIQYYNGEERAKGNILERFSAQQFPDLHSELNLSSLELGDSALYFCASSVGGSREQYFGPGTRLTVT.

V gene TRBV3-1 (or the pseudogene TRBV3-2) combines with J gene TRBJ1-1, with TRBD1 identical over 7 bases. There are 14 residues in the CDR3. J lost 0 bases, V lost 4 bases, and 2 bases had no gene match. CDR1 and CDR2 (germline): LGHDT, YNNKEL (reference sequence). The CDR3 region has the DNA TGTGCCAGCAGCCCGGGGACAGTGAACACTGAAGCTTTCTTT. Amino acids: CASSPGTVNTEAFF.

This chain links TRBV12-3 or TRBV12-4 with TRBJ1-4; perhaps TRBD1 as D (5 bases). V was cut by 3 bases and J by 7 bases, with 9 bases left in between. The CDR3 spans 13 residues. In DNA form, the CDR3 reads TGTGCCAGCAGTTTTGGGGCTGGTGAAAAACTGTTTTTT. Its protein product is CASSFGAGEKLFF.

V and J are TRBV2 and TRBJ1-1, with TRBD1 matching 7 bases. Germline loops: CDR1 SNHLY, CDR2 FYNNEI. The CDR3 spans 14 residues. V dropped 4 bases and J dropped 0; count of bases not matched to a gene: 2. The CDR3 is CASSVTGVNTEAFF. For the CDR3, the DNA is TGTGCCAGCAGTGTTACAGGGGTGAACACTGAAGCTTTCTTT.

The V call is TRBV2, the J call TRBJ1-4, with unresolved D. Trimming removed 7 bases from V and 3 bases from J, with 15 bases in between. CDR1 SNHLY and CDR2 FYNNEI come from the germline V gene. This CDR3 has 15 residues. The chain's CDR3 is CASTAERNPNEKLFF. The DNA for the CDR3 is TGTGCCAGCACAGCAGAGAGGAACCCTAATGAAAAACTGTTTTTT.

This chain joins TRBV4-1 and TRBJ1-1, with 7 bases identical to TRBD1. Germline V lookup: CDR1 MGHRA, CDR2 YSYEKL. CDR3 size: 14 residues. V was clipped by 4 bases and J by 4 bases; unmatched bases: 6. The CDR3 nucleotides read TGCGCCAGCAGCCTCAGGGGGGGAGGCACTGAAGCTTTCTTT. Its protein product is CASSLRGGGTEAFF.

The CDR3 DNA follows: TGCGCCAGCAGCTTGGCGGCAGGGCAGTATTCACCCCTCCACTTT. Translating gives CASSLAAGQYSPLHF. The chain joins TRBV5-1 to TRBJ1-6, with D possibly being TRBD1 (5 bases). V was cut by 0 bases and J by 8 bases, with 12 bases left in between. The germline V gene encodes CDR1 SGHRS and CDR2 YFSETQ. The CDR3 has 15 amino acids.

The chain couples TRBV11-2 to TRBJ2-3; D is perhaps TRBD1 (5 bases). The CDR3 sequence is 16 residues long. V was trimmed by 4 bases and J by 0 bases, leaving 14 bases between them. From germline, CDR1 is SGHAT and CDR2 FQNNGV. The CDR3 sequence: CASSSPYGASTDTQYF. The CDR3, as DNA: TGTGCCAGCAGCTCGCCCTATGGGGCCAGCACAGATACGCAGTATTTT.

The chain combines TRBV3-1 (or the pseudogene TRBV3-2) with TRBJ2-1; the D gene is possibly TRBD2 (6 bases). Trimming pared 4 bases from V and 8 bases from J, leaving 9 bases between. CDR1 and CDR2 from the germline V gene are LGHDT and YNNKEL (reference sequence). This CDR3 comprises 12 residues. CDR3: CASSLWDYEQFF. CDR3 DNA sequence: TGTGCCAGCAGCCTTTGGGACTATGAGCAGTTCTTC.

The V gene is TRBV7-6, the J gene TRBJ1-5, with D unresolved. Per the germline V gene, CDR1 is SGHVS and CDR2 is FNYEAQ. The CDR3 runs 15 residues. Between the trimmed V and J ends, which lost 5 bases and 5 bases, there was a span of 16 bases. CDR3 sequence: CASSPGGFRHQPQHF. CDR3 in DNA: TGTGCCAGCAGCCCCGGTGGGTTTCGTCATCAGCCCCAGCATTTT.